The 20 T cell receptor beta chains reported below all come from one sample, sequenced in a study of early T cells in non-severe SARS-CoV-2 infection. TCRdb re-derived calls from the 5' RACE reads in MiXCR, one entry per CDR3 protein. This table holds under 85,000 distinct CDR3 sequences, more than 13% found once. Sample: whole blood. The receptor set was obtained from an adult who was a healthcare worker with PCR-confirmed SARS-CoV-2 infection or an uninfected control (not recorded which).

This clonotype was picked up a small number of times. DNA of the CDR3: TGTGCCAGCAGCCAAGTTAGGTTGGGAGTGGATGGCAATCAGCCCCAGCATTTT. Amino acids: CASSQVRLGVDGNQPQHF. V gene TRBV4-2 combines with J gene TRBJ1-5; D gene uncertain. The CDR3 totals 18 residues. Trimming removed 1 base from V and 2 bases from J, with 18 bases in between. The germline V gene encodes CDR1 LGHNA and CDR2 YNFKEQ.

This clonotype was detected ten times or more. The genes are TRBV7-9 and TRBJ1-2; TRBD1 agrees at 9 bases. Germline-derived CDR1 and CDR2 are SEHNR and FQNEAQ (reference sequence). V was clipped by 8 bases and J by 6 bases; unmatched bases: 1. This CDR3 spans 11 amino acids. The CDR3 nucleotides are TGTGCCAGCGGGACAGGGAATGGCTACACCTTC. Translated, it gives CASGTGNGYTF. Drawing the rest from reference TRBV7-9 and TRBJ1-2, the complete variable domain is DTGVSQNPRHKITKRGQNVTFRCDPISEHNRLYWYRQTLGQGPEFLTYFQNEAQLEKSRLLSDRFSAERPKGSFSTLEIQRTEQGDSAMYLCASGTGNGYTFGSGTRLTVV.

This clonotype has more than one count but fewer than ten. The chain joins TRBV7-9 to TRBJ1-2; the D is unclear. Trimming took 1 base from V and 4 from J, leaving 7 bases between them. Germline-derived CDR1 and CDR2 are SEHNR and FQNEAQ (reference sequence). The CDR3 totals 13 residues. The CDR3 loop is CASSLGGIYGYTF. The CDR3 DNA reads TGTGCCAGCAGCTTAGGGGGAATCTATGGCTACACCTTC.

This clonotype was detected a few times. The chain joins TRBV29-1 to TRBJ2-2; 8 nucleotides match TRBD1. From germline, CDR1 is SQVTM and CDR2 ANQGSEA. CDR3 size: 15 residues. The trim removed 5 bases at V and 5 bases at J, leaving 10 bases unmatched. CDR3 DNA: TGCAGCGTTATGCCCGGGACAGGAGGAACCGGGGAGCTGTTTTTT. Translation gives CSVMPGTGGTGELFF.

This clonotype was seen repeatedly, ten times or more. The J gene is TRBJ2-3, the V gene TRBV28; tentatively, D is TRBD1 or TRBD2 (7 bases each). The CDR3 is made up of 15 amino acids. Germline V gene sequence: CDR1 MDHEN, CDR2 SYDVKM. Between the trimmed V and J ends, which lost 6 bases and 5 bases, there was a span of 18 bases. The CDR3 sequence is CASRPPAGGVDTQYF. CDR3 DNA: TGTGCCAGCAGGCCACCGGCAGGGGGGGTAGATACGCAGTATTTT.

On this clonotype: A clone one base away is much larger, so this may be a read error. The chain joins TRBV7-9 to TRBJ2-3; D is unresolved. Germline V gives CDR1 SEHNR, CDR2 FQNEAQ (reference sequence). The CDR3 contains 12 residues. V lost 4 bases and J lost 2, with 4 bases in between. CDR3 amino acids: CASSSLTDTQYF. CDR3 coding DNA: TGTGCCAGCAGCTCCCTCACAGATACGCAGTATTTT.

The J gene is TRBJ2-5, the V gene TRBV18; unclear D gene. The CDR3 loop spans 12 amino acids. The V end lost 3 bases, the J end lost 2 bases, and 4 bases lay between the germline ends. The germline gives CDR1 KGHSH, CDR2 LQKENI. CDR3 amino acids: CASSPEQETQYF. For the CDR3, the DNA is TGTGCCAGCTCACCCGAACAAGAGACCCAGTACTTC. Supplemented by reference TRBV18 and TRBJ2-5, the full variable domain reads NAGVMQNPRHLVRRRGQEARLRCSPMKGHSHVYWYRQLPEEGLKFMVYLQKENIIDESGMPKERFSAEFPKEGPSILRIQQVVRGDSAAYFCASSPEQETQYFGPGTRLLVL.

J is TRBJ1-1 and V is TRBV29-1, with 7 bases that match TRBD1. After removal of 5 bases from V and 0 bases from J, the junction contained 9 bases not matched to a gene. Germline CDR1 is SQVTM and CDR2 is ANQGSEA. This CDR3 is 15 amino acids long. The CDR3 spells CSVSRAGGMNTEAFF. The CDR3 bases are TGCAGCGTTTCTAGGGCAGGGGGTATGAACACTGAAGCTTTCTTT.

The table lists this clonotype with a few counts. The chain is built from TRBV11-2 and TRBJ1-5, with D perhaps matching TRBD1 (5 bases). Germline V lookup: CDR1 SGHAT, CDR2 FQNNGV. CDR3 length equals 14 residues. With 5 bases removed from V and 5 bases from J, the gap between germline ends came to 13 bases. Here the CDR3 reads CASSPLGGDQPQHF. DNA of the CDR3: TGTGCCAGCAGCCCCTTGGGGGGGGATCAGCCCCAGCATTTT.

In this sample, this clonotype turned up many times. This sequence joins TRBV20-1 and TRBJ1-2, with D unresolved. The CDR3 covers 12 residues. V lost 1 base and J 9 bases, leaving 12 bases between the germline ends. CDR1 DFQATT and CDR2 SNEGSKA come from the germline V gene (reference sequence). CDR3: CSARVLGFSYTF. CDR3 bases: TGCAGTGCTAGAGTTTTAGGGTTTAGCTACACCTTC.

This clonotype was picked up many times. This chain connects TRBV5-1 to TRBJ2-5, with D possibly matching TRBD2 (5 bases). V was clipped by 1 base and J by 1 base, with 8 bases between them. CDR3 length: 14 residues. CDR1 is SGHRS, CDR2 YFSETQ, per germline. The CDR3 DNA is TGCGCCAGCAGCTTGACGGGAATCCAAGAGACCCAGTACTTC. Its protein is CASSLTGIQETQYF.

This clonotype showed up just a few times. The V gene is TRBV30, the J gene TRBJ2-4, with no clear D. Per the germline V gene, CDR1 is GTSNPN and CDR2 is SVGIG (reference sequence). Trimming shortened V by 0 bases and J by 4 bases, and 7 bases separated the two germline ends. The CDR3 is made up of 13 amino acids. CDR3 in DNA: TGTGCCTGGAGTGTTGGACCTAAAAACATTCAGTACTTC. This gives the protein CAWSVGPKNIQYF. Looking up the rest from reference TRBV30 and TRBJ2-4 gives the full variable domain: SQTIHQWPATLVQPVGSPLSLECTVEGTSNPNLYWYRQAAGRGLQLLFYSVGIGQISSEVPQNLSASRPQDRQFILSSKKLLLSDSGFYLCAWSVGPKNIQYFGAGTRLSVL.

The chain has TRBV6-2 or TRBV6-3 and TRBJ1-2; no definite D call. The CDR3 has 12 amino acids. Trimming removed 7 bases from V and 8 bases from J, with 14 bases in between. From germline, CDR1 is MNHEY and CDR2 SVGEGT. The CDR3 DNA reads TGTGCCAGCACTTCCCGAGGGCGCGGCTACACCTTC. Its protein product is CASTSRGRGYTF.

The CDR3 coding sequence is TGCGCCAGCAGCCAAGAGGGGAGGGCGGGGGCAGATACGCAGTATTTT. Protein sequence: CASSQEGRAGADTQYF. V gene TRBV4-3 combines with J gene TRBJ2-3; TRBD2 matches 7 bases. The CDR3 is 16 amino acids. CDR1 LGHNA and CDR2 YSLEER come from the germline V gene. Trimming removed 0 bases from V and 4 bases from J; junction bases left unmatched: 7.

V and J are TRBV14 and TRBJ2-1; perhaps TRBD2 as D (6 bases). The V gene's germline CDR1 is SGHDN and CDR2 FVKESK. The V gene lost 1 base and the J gene lost 2 bases, with 9 bases spanning the gap. The CDR3 length is 15 residues. The CDR3 DNA reads as TGTGCCAGCAGCCAAGTTGGGGGGACCTACAATGAGCAGTTCTTC. It yields the protein CASSQVGGTYNEQFF.

V gene TRBV20-1 combines with J gene TRBJ1-5; D is unclear. The CDR3 has 13 amino acids. Germline V gene lookup returns CDR1 DFQATT and CDR2 SNEGSKA (reference sequence). V was shortened by 0 bases and J by 9 bases, with 12 bases between the two germline ends. CDR3 DNA sequence: TGCAGTGCTAGAGAGCGACTGGATAGGCCCCAGCATTTT. Translated: CSARERLDRPQHF.

The V call is TRBV6-2 or TRBV6-3, the J call TRBJ2-3; 10 bases map to TRBD2. The CDR3 sequence is 13 residues long. V lost 11 bases, J lost 3 bases, and 5 bases stayed unmatched. In germline, CDR1 is MNHEY, CDR2 SVGEGT. CDR3 bases: TGTGCCGGACAGCGGGGGGGTACAGATACGCAGTATTTT. Amino acid sequence: CAGQRGGTDTQYF.

The chain couples TRBV9 to TRBJ2-1; 7 bases line up with TRBD1. CDR3 length: 15 amino acids. The germline CDR1 and CDR2 sequences are SGDLS and YYNGEE. Trimming cost V 0 bases and J 4 bases; bases outside gene matches: 4. The CDR3 here is CASSVDRGLYNEQFF. The CDR3 bases are TGTGCCAGCAGCGTAGACAGGGGCCTTTACAATGAGCAGTTCTTC. Together with reference TRBV9 and TRBJ2-1, the CDR3 gives the full variable domain: DSGVTQTPKHLITATGQRVTLRCSPRSGDLSVYWYQQSLDQGLQFLIQYYNGEERAKGNILERFSAQQFPDLHSELNLSSLELGDSALYFCASSVDRGLYNEQFFGPGTRLTVL.

The V gene is TRBV6-2 or TRBV6-3, the J gene TRBJ2-4, with unresolved D. This CDR3 is 13 amino acids long. Deletions cut 9 bases from V and 0 bases from J, with 9 bases between. Germline values: CDR1 MNHEY, CDR2 SVGEGT. This chain's CDR3 is CASPVGAKNIQYF. The CDR3 DNA sequence: TGTGCCAGTCCAGTGGGAGCCAAAAACATTCAGTACTTC.

This clonotype occurred a few times. The rearrangement joins TRBV4-2 to TRBJ2-3; 11 bases align to TRBD2. CDR3 size: 17 residues. Germline loops: CDR1 LGHNA, CDR2 YNFKEQ. V lost 0 bases, J lost 4 bases, and 6 bases stayed unmatched. The chain's CDR3 is CASSQDASGGLADTQYF. The CDR3 bases are TGTGCCAGCAGCCAAGATGCTAGCGGGGGGTTGGCAGATACGCAGTATTTT.